This TCR beta chain was recovered during a study of tissue T cells after allogeneic stem cell transplantation. Study outcomes and limitations: The patient cohort was small and clinically heterogeneous, with limited sampling depth. Which tissue TCRs were alloreactive or antigen-specific was not determined. Some clones might be persisting host cells. Tissue-detected TCR repertoire was only partly captured by blood and spleen T cells.

The method was immunoSEQ multiplex PCR; TCRdb's version includes in-frame clones alone and lacks a portion of them. In the table there are about 48,000 clones, about 73% of which are singletons. J gave up 0 bases and V 2 bases, and 3 bases lay outside the gene matches. The CDR3 totals 16 residues. CDR1 SNHLY and CDR2 FYNGKV come from the germline V gene (reference sequence). Regarding this clone: Its specificity is not known. All gene names here are mouse names. With the read ending 1 residue before the CDR3 end, the germline J gene is used to fill in that end.

The specimen sequenced was sorted cells pooled from one or two spleens. The chain carries TRBV3 and TRBJ2-4; 9 nucleotides agree with TRBD2. This clonotype was sampled from a pool of C57BL/6 mice in good health. CDR3: CASSLLLGGSQNTLYF. The sequenced CDR3 bases are TGTGCCAGCAGCTTACTACTGGGGGGTAGTCAAAACACCTTGTAC.